This T cell receptor (beta chain) was sequenced in a study of T cell repertoires in cytomegalovirus infection. In the study overall: CMV epitopes used comprised recently identified HLA-C-restricted ones and well-studied HLA-B-restricted ones. A matching HLA type, together with CMV infection, was signaled by public TCR beta signatures.

The CDR3 totals 12 residues. Germline loops: CDR1 SGHAT, CDR2 FQNNGV. V dropped 6 bases and J dropped 4 bases, with 10 bases sitting between them. Study-level findings and limits: Identification of carriers of CMV plus the relevant HLA was achieved through cumulative public TCR beta family frequency. Clonotype analysis showed dominance of the ex vivo response by HLA-C-restricted CMV-specific TCR beta clonotypes.

Each CDR3 protein is one row after TCRdb ran MiXCR on the reads. This sample has about 570,000 distinct CDR3 sequences, with approximately 40% found just once. On this clonotype itself: Its target is not known.

This material consisted of cultured PBMCs, taken from culture after CMV antigen stimulation. The sequence was collected from a human donor in good health (CMV status not recorded). Some clones in this sample may be carry-over from other donors' samples. The chain recombines TRBV11-2 with TRBJ2-7, with D possibly being TRBD2 (5 bases). The CDR3 nucleotides read TGTGCCAGCAGGCGGGTTGGGTACGAGCAGTACTTC. The encoded protein is CASRRVGYEQYF.